The clone carrying this T cell receptor beta chain came up a few times. Building of the TCR beta libraries involved iRepertoire HTBI primers and Arm-PCR of CDR3 regions. TCRdb called the multiplex PCR reads again in MiXCR, with one record for every CDR3 protein. The sample has 400,000 or so distinct CDR3 sequences, around 24% seen once. Time point given: persistent/refractory GD, antithyroid drugs over 5 years with positive TRAb. Preparation of the TCR library used RNA extracted from PBMCs. This sample is part of a study of regulatory T cells in long-lasting Graves disease. Study-level background: Persistent Graves' disease denoted over 5 years of antithyroid drugs plus positive TSH receptor antibodies.

The material sequenced was peripheral blood mononuclear cells (PBMCs), taken when the disease was refractory, from a patient treated with antithyroid drugs. This TCR derives from a female donor with Graves disease.

DNA for the CDR3: TGTGCCAGCAGCGTAGATCTATTTGAGGGGGAGCAGTACTTC. It encodes CASSVDLFEGEQYF. The chain carries TRBV9 and TRBJ2-7; the D call may be TRBD1 or TRBD2 (5 bases each). Germline V lookup: CDR1 SGDLS, CDR2 YYNGEE. V was shortened by 0 bases and J by 7 bases, with 14 bases between the two germline ends. The CDR3 has 14 amino acids.